The rows below give T cell receptor beta chains drawn from one sample of a study of shared clonotypes between healthy human individuals. The method was immunoSEQ multiplex PCR; TCRdb's version includes in-frame clones alone and lacks a portion of them. Counted here are around 2.1 million clones, 90% to 95% occurring once; the ten biggest clones make up over 1.5%. Sequenced material: naive CD8+ T cells from PBMCs. Source of these receptors: a man aged 18-30 years in good health. Some clones in this sample may be carry-over from other donors' samples. Both conserved end residues are part of each CDR3. The D gene is left open where the match is weak. Rows may omit the clone size; those that give it use once, few, many or a size class.

abundance | j_gene | d_gene | v_gene | CDR3nt | CDR3aa
- | TRBJ2-1 | TRBD2 | TRBV27 | TGTGCCAGCAGTACTAGGCCAGCAGTTTATGCGCTAGCGGTTGGTGGCAATGAGCAGTTCTTC | CASSTRPAVYALAVGGNEQFF
- | TRBJ2-1 | TRBD1 | TRBV29-1 | TGCAGCGTTTTACCGGGACAGGGAACTTACAATGAGCAGTTCTTC | CSVLPGQGTYNEQFF
once | TRBJ2-7 | TRBD2 | TRBV5-4 | TGTGCCAGCAGCTTCCTGGGGGGGTCCTACGAGCAGTACTTC | CASSFLGGSYEQYF
- | TRBJ2-7 | - | TRBV29-1 | TGCAGCGTTGAAGATGGGGCAGAGAGCTCCTACGAGCAGTACTTC | CSVEDGAESSYEQYF
- | TRBJ2-3 | TRBD2 | TRBV28 | TGTGCCAGCAGTTCCCCTCGGGGACTAGCCAAAGATACGCAGTATTTT | CASSSPRGLAKDTQYF
- | TRBJ1-3 | TRBD1 | TRBV7-2 | TGTGCCAGCAGACCTCGACAGGGGGCTTTGGGAAACACCATATATTTT | CASRPRQGALGNTIYF
- | TRBJ2-3 | - | TRBV7-3 | TGTGCCAGCAGCTTAACTCCGGGGGATACGCAGTATTTT | CASSLTPGDTQYF
- | TRBJ2-1 | - | TRBV5-4 | TGTGCCAGCACCTGGTGGGGGCTCTACAATGAGCAGTTCTTC | CASTWWGLYNEQFF
- | TRBJ1-2 | - | TRBV6-5 | TGTGCCAGCAGCTCACAGGGCCCAGTCTATGGCTACACCTTC | CASSSQGPVYGYTF
- | TRBJ1-1 | - | TRBV5-1 | TGCGCCAGCAGCTGGAGGACGGAGGGGAACACTGAAGCTTTCTTT | CASSWRTEGNTEAFF
- | TRBJ2-3 | TRBD2 | TRBV28 | TGTGCCAGCAGTTCCCGTTGGCTAGCGGGGGCAAGCACAGATACGCAGTATTTT | CASSSRWLAGASTDTQYF
- | TRBJ2-1 | - | TRBV30 | TGTGCCTGGATGGGTTCTTTGGGCCCTTCATACAATGAGCAGTTCTTC | CAWMGSLGPSYNEQFF
- | TRBJ1-1 | TRBD1 | TRBV18 | TGTGCCAGCTCACCATGGGACAGTACAGCTTTCTTT | CASSPWDSTAFF
- | TRBJ2-1 | TRBD1 | TRBV10-3 | TGTGCCATCAGTGAGTCGGGACAGGGATGGAATGAGCAGTTCTTC | CAISESGQGWNEQFF
- | TRBJ2-7 | - | TRBV27 | TGTGCCAGCAGTTTCTCGAGGCAGGGTCCCTACGAGCAGTACTTC | CASSFSRQGPYEQYF
- | TRBJ2-7 | - | TRBV15 | TGTGCCACCAGCAGGGGGGACCGTAACTACGAGCAGTACTTC | CATSRGDRNYEQYF
- | TRBJ1-1 | - | TRBV5-6 | TGTGCCAGCAGCTCCTTTCTAGGGCTGGGCGAGACTGAAGCTTTCTTT | CASSSFLGLGETEAFF
- | TRBJ2-7 | TRBD2 | TRBV5-5 | TGTGCCAGCAGCTCTTCTAGCGGACCTTTCTACGAGCAGTACTTC | CASSSSSGPFYEQYF
once | TRBJ2-5 | TRBD1 | TRBV6-5 | TGTGCCAGCAGGCCGGGACAGGGGAGGGAGACCCAGTACTTC | CASRPGQGRETQYF
- | TRBJ2-5 | - | TRBV20-1 | TGCAGTGCTAGGGCGACCCAGTACTTC | CSARATQYF
- | TRBJ1-2 | - | TRBV19 | TGTGCCAGTAGTATTAAGCCGGAGAACTATGGCTACACCTTC | CASSIKPENYGYTF
once | TRBJ1-2 | - | TRBV5-1 | TGCGCCAGCAGCTTGGGCTCAGGGGCCTATGGCTACACCTTC | CASSLGSGAYGYTF
- | TRBJ2-1 | - | TRBV7-9 | TGTGCCAGCAGCTTTTCAGGGTTCTACAATGAGCAGTTCTTC | CASSFSGFYNEQFF
few | TRBJ1-1 | TRBD1 | TRBV29-1 | TGCAGCGTTGAGGTTCGGACAGGGGAATTCGAGGGATTGACTGAAGCTTTCTTT | CSVEVRTGEFEGLTEAFF
- | TRBJ2-7 | TRBD2 | TRBV27 | TGTGCCAGCAGTCCAGGACTAGCGGGAGAGGCCTACGAGCAGTACTTC | CASSPGLAGEAYEQYF
- | TRBJ2-1 | - | TRBV7-9 | TGTGCCAGCAGCTTAGCGCTCGGCGGTGGGAACTACAATGAGCAGTTCTTC | CASSLALGGGNYNEQFF
- | TRBJ2-6 | TRBD1 | TRBV27 | TGTGCCAGCAGTTCTACAGGGGTGGGGGCCAACGTCCTGACTTTC | CASSSTGVGANVLTF
- | TRBJ1-5 | - | TRBV27 | TGTGCCAGCAGTTTGCGGCCCAGCAATCAGCCCCAGCATTTT | CASSLRPSNQPQHF
- | TRBJ2-7 | - | TRBV30 | TGTGCCTGGAGTGGACGTCCGGGACCAACCTCTACCTTC | CAWSGRPGPTSTF
- | TRBJ2-1 | - | TRBV7-9 | TGTGCCAGCAGCTCCGGCACTAATGAGCAGTTCTTC | CASSSGTNEQFF
- | TRBJ2-7 | - | TRBV11-2 | TGTGCCAGCAGCACCCGCATAGGGAACTCCTACGAGCAGTACTTC | CASSTRIGNSYEQYF
- | TRBJ2-1 | TRBD2 | TRBV7-2 | TGTGCCAGCAGCCAAGACCCTCCGGGACTAGCGGTATACGATGAGCAGTTCTTC | CASSQDPPGLAVYDEQFF
once | TRBJ2-7 | - | TRBV7-9 | TGTGCCAGCAGCCCACGGCCCTCCTACGAGCAGTACTTC | CASSPRPSYEQYF
- | TRBJ2-7 | TRBD2 | TRBV10-3 | TGTGCCATCAGTGAGTCGCCTAGCGGGAGTATCCACGAGCAGTACTTC | CAISESPSGSIHEQYF
- | TRBJ2-7 | TRBD2 | TRBV7-9 | TGTGCCAGCAGCTTGGGGGATCTAGCGGGAACCTACGAGCAGTACTTC | CASSLGDLAGTYEQYF
once | TRBJ2-7 | - | TRBV27 | TGTGCCAGCAGTTTAGTAGGCCAGGGGTCCTACGAGCAGTACTTC | CASSLVGQGSYEQYF
- | TRBJ2-2 | - | TRBV10-3 | TGTGCCATCAGTGACTCGGGGTACACCGGGGAGCTGTTTTTT | CAISDSGYTGELFF
- | TRBJ2-7 | TRBD1 | TRBV28 | TGTGCCAGCGACCCGGGACAGGGAACCTACGAGCAGTACTTC | CASDPGQGTYEQYF
- | TRBJ1-5 | - | TRBV11-3 | TGTGCCAGCAGCTTAGATTTTGAGAAGGGGAATCAGCCCCAGCATTTT | CASSLDFEKGNQPQHF
once | TRBJ2-7 | - | TRBV5-6 | TGTGCCAGCAGCTTCTTGGGCTACGAGCAGTACTTC | CASSFLGYEQYF
- | TRBJ1-1 | - | TRBV28 | TGTGCCAGCAGTTCAAGGGATGAGTCTGAAGCTTTCTTT | CASSSRDESEAFF
- | TRBJ2-1 | TRBD1 | TRBV27 | TGTGCCAGCAGTTTCAGGACAGGGGCCGTAAATGAGCAGTTCTTC | CASSFRTGAVNEQFF
- | TRBJ2-7 | TRBD2 | TRBV28 | TGTGCCAGCAGTTTCCTACCGACTAGCGGGATTTACGAGCAGTACTTC | CASSFLPTSGIYEQYF
- | TRBJ1-2 | TRBD1 | TRBV4-3 | TGCGCCAGCAGCCAATTCCGGACAGGGCGTAGCTACACCTTC | CASSQFRTGRSYTF
- | TRBJ2-3 | - | TRBV7-8 | TGTGCCAGCAGCTGGGAGGACTGGACAGGTAGCACAGATACGCAGTATTTT | CASSWEDWTGSTDTQYF
- | TRBJ2-4 | - | TRBV5-5 | TGTGCCAGCAGCATGACTTGGGATGCCAAAAACATTCAGTACTTC | CASSMTWDAKNIQYF
- | TRBJ1-1 | TRBD1 | TRBV29-1 | TGCAGCGTTGACCCGGGACAGCAGAACACTGAAGCTTTCTTT | CSVDPGQQNTEAFF
- | TRBJ1-4 | TRBD1 | TRBV10-3 | TGTGCCATCAGTGAGACAGGGGGTGAAAAACTGTTTTTT | CAISETGGEKLFF
- | TRBJ2-1 | - | TRBV9 | TGTGCCAGCAGCGTAGCTGGTCGGACTTGGGGATACAATGAGCAGTTCTTC | CASSVAGRTWGYNEQFF
- | TRBJ2-7 | TRBD1 | TRBV7-9 | TGTGCCAGCAGCTCGCCTGGGGGGACAGGGTCCTACGAGCAGTACTTC | CASSSPGGTGSYEQYF
- | TRBJ1-5 | - | TRBV27 | TGTGCCAGCAGTTTCCGCAGCTCCAATCAGCCCCAGCATTTT | CASSFRSSNQPQHF
- | TRBJ2-7 | TRBD2 | TRBV4-1 | TGCGCCAGCAGCCAAGCCGAGACTAGCGGAACCTACGAGCAGTACTTC | CASSQAETSGTYEQYF
- | TRBJ1-3 | - | TRBV28 | TGTGCCAGCAGTTTAACCACCCTTGACAGCTCTGGAAACACCATATATTTT | CASSLTTLDSSGNTIYF
- | TRBJ1-5 | - | TRBV6-7 | TGTGCCAGCAGTTACTCGAGAGGAAGAGGCAATCAGCCCCAGCATTTT | CASSYSRGRGNQPQHF